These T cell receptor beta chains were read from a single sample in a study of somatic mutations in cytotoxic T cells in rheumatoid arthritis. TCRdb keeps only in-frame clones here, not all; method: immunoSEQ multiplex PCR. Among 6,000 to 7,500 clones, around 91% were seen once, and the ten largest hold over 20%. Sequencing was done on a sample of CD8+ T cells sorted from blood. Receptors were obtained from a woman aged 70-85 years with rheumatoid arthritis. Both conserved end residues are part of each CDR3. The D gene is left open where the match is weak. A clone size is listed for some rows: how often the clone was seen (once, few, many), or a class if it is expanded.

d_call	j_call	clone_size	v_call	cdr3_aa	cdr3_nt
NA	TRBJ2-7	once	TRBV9	CASSVAGHGGYEQYF	TGTGCCAGCAGCGTAGCCGGACACGGTGGCTACGAGCAGTACTTC
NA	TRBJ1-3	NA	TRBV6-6	CASSTGWPIYF	TGTGCCAGCAGCACGGGGTGGCCCATATATTTT
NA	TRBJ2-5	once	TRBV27	CASRRGAPGETQYF	TGTGCCAGCAGGCGGGGAGCCCCAGGGGAGACCCAGTACTTC
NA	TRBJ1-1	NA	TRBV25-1	CASSDGQGRTEAFF	TGTGCCAGCAGTGATGGGCAGGGGCGCACTGAAGCTTTCTTT
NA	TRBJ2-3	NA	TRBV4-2	CASSQGRGDTQYF	TGTGCCAGCAGCCAAGGTAGAGGCGATACGCAGTATTTT
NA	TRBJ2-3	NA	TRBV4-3	CASSQAGLTDTQYF	TGCGCCAGCAGCCAAGCAGGACTCACAGATACGCAGTATTTT
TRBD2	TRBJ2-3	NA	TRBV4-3	CASSQSRGEADTQYF	TGCGCCAGCAGCCAATCCCGGGGGGAGGCAGATACGCAGTATTTT
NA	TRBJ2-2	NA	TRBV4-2	CASSQAPGIPRGELFF	TGTGCCAGCAGCCAAGCCCCGGGAATACCCCGGGGGGAGCTGTTTTTT
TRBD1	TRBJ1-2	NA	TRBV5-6	CASSLAPTGVGYGYTF	TGTGCCAGCAGCCTCGCCCCCACAGGGGTGGGCTATGGCTACACCTTC
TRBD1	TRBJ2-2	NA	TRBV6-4	CASSEGQANTGELFF	TGTGCCAGCAGTGAGGGACAGGCTAACACCGGGGAGCTGTTTTTT
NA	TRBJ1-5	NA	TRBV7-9	CASSPTGTGQPQHF	TGTGCCAGCAGCCCTACAGGGACGGGACAGCCCCAGCATTTT
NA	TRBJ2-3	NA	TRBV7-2	CASSLDGPLDTQYF	TGTGCCAGCAGCTTAGACGGTCCTTTAGATACGCAGTATTTT
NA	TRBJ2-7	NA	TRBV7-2	CASSRARAYEQYF	TGTGCCAGCAGCCGAGCCAGGGCTTACGAGCAGTACTTC
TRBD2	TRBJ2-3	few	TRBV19	CATREGSDTQYF	TGTGCCACGCGGGAGGGTTCAGATACGCAGTATTTT
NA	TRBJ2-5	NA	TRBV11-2	CASSLSLEQETQYF	TGTGCCAGCAGCTTATCACTAGAACAAGAGACCCAGTACTTC
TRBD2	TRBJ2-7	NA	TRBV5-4	CASSLTSGGPQEQYF	TGTGCCAGCAGCTTGACTAGCGGGGGCCCCCAGGAGCAGTACTTC
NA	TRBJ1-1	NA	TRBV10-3	CAIRDRNTEAFF	TGTGCCATCAGGGACAGGAACACTGAAGCTTTCTTT
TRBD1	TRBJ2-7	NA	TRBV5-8	CASSLEQGSYEQYF	TGTGCCAGCAGCTTGGAACAGGGGAGCTACGAGCAGTACTTC
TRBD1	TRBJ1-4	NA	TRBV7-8	CASMGVTGGATNEKLFF	TGTGCCAGCATGGGGGTTACAGGGGGCGCGACTAATGAAAAACTGTTTTTT
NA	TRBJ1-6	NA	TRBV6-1	CASSEAGGIGFGSPLHF	TGTGCCAGCAGTGAAGCGGGGGGGATCGGGTTTGGATCCCCCCTCCACTTT